The 18 T cell receptor beta chains reported below all come from one sample, sequenced in a study of blood T cell repertoires in COVID-19. TCRdb's copy holds only in-frame clones and misses some; the assay was immunoSEQ multiplex PCR. The sample has 250,000 to 350,000 clones, roughly 84% seen once; the top ten hold around 1%. The sequenced material came from peripheral blood. The receptors were gathered from a human donor with COVID-19, enrolled during active disease. The donor label of this sample is uncertain.

V is TRBV30 and J is TRBJ2-5; 11 bases align to TRBD1. Germline assignment: CDR1 GTSNPN and CDR2 SVGIG (reference sequence). V gave up 3 bases and J gave up 5 bases; unmatched junction bases: 8. The CDR3 covers 15 residues. Here the CDR3 DNA reads TGTGCCTGGAGGTCCCGGGACAGGGGGTGGGAGACCCAGTACTTC. This gives the protein CAWRSRDRGWETQYF.

The rearrangement joins TRBV2 to TRBJ1-3, with TRBD1 matching 7 bases. The V and J ends lost 5 bases and 2 bases, in that order; junction bases with no gene match: 6. The CDR3 extends over 15 amino acids. Germline CDR1 reads SNHLY; CDR2 reads FYNNEI. CDR3: CASSIDRVPGNTIYF. In DNA form, the CDR3 reads TGTGCCAGCAGTATCGACAGGGTCCCTGGAAACACCATATATTTT.

The rearrangement uses TRBV6-5 and TRBJ2-3, with 8 nucleotides matching TRBD2. Germline V gene sequence: CDR1 MNHEY, CDR2 SVGAGI. The length of the CDR3 is 14 residues. After removal of 8 bases from V and 3 bases from J, the junction contained 7 bases not matched to a gene. CDR3 nucleotides: TGTGCCAGCGACGGGAGGGCCGGGACAGATACGCAGTATTTT. It is translated as CASDGRAGTDTQYF.

This clone was counted only a few times. The gene calls are TRBV4-1 and TRBJ1-2, with 8 bases that match TRBD1. J gave up 0 bases and V 3 bases, and 3 bases lay outside the gene matches. From germline, CDR1 is MGHRA and CDR2 YSYEKL. This CDR3 region has 15 residues. CDR3 nucleotide sequence: TGCGCCAGCAGCCACCCACAGGGGGCTAACTATGGCTACACCTTC. Amino acid sequence: CASSHPQGANYGYTF.

This clone was recorded once. The chain links TRBV3-1 (or the pseudogene TRBV3-2) to TRBJ1-5; a possible D gene is TRBD1 (6 bases). The CDR3 spans 15 residues. Per germline, CDR1 LGHDT and CDR2 YNNKEL (reference sequence). Trimming removed 4 bases from V and 6 bases from J, with 16 bases in between. CDR3 DNA sequence: TGTGCCAGCAGCCTAACAGGGAGTTTGGGTCAGCCCCAGCATTTT. Residues: CASSLTGSLGQPQHF.

This sequence joins TRBV5-5 and TRBJ2-1; the match to TRBD2 covers 8 bases. CDR1 is SGHKS, CDR2 YYEKEE, per germline (reference sequence). The CDR3 contains 16 residues. The J segment lost 14 bases and the V segment lost 4 bases, leaving 20 bases of the junction unmatched. The CDR3 protein is CASSLTGSGNDLGKFF. CDR3 nucleotides: TGTGCCAGCAGCCTCACCGGTAGCGGGAACGACCTGGGAAAGTTCTTC.

This chain joins TRBV5-1 and TRBJ1-2; the D gene is possibly TRBD1 (6 bases). CDR3 length equals 16 residues. CDR1 and CDR2 from the germline V gene are SGHRS and YFSETQ. The V end lost 4 bases, the J end lost 0 bases, and 16 bases lay between the germline ends. The DNA for the CDR3 is TGCGCCAGCAGCAGTTTGTCAGGGGCCGCTAACTATGGCTACACCTTC. Translating gives CASSSLSGAANYGYTF.

The rearrangement uses TRBV29-1 and TRBJ2-2; 12 nucleotides agree with TRBD1. Per germline, CDR1 SQVTM and CDR2 ANQGSEA. There are 15 residues in the CDR3. The trim removed 5 bases at V and 6 bases at J, leaving 7 bases unmatched. The CDR3 DNA reads as TGCAGCGTTTATTACGGGACAGGGGGCTCCGGGGAGCTGTTTTTT. Its protein is CSVYYGTGGSGELFF.

This chain joins TRBV11-2 and TRBJ1-2; D may be TRBD1 (6 bases). The germline V and J ends were trimmed by 8 bases and 12 bases, with 22 bases remaining between them. CDR3 length: 13 amino acids. Germline V lookup: CDR1 SGHAT, CDR2 FQNNGV. Here the CDR3 DNA reads TGTGCCAGCGCCAAGGACGGCCAACAGGGTCACACCTTC. Its translation is CASAKDGQQGHTF.

J is TRBJ1-1 and V is TRBV6-5; TRBD1 matches at 7 bases. Per the germline V gene, CDR1 is MNHEY and CDR2 is SVGAGI. With V trimmed by 5 bases and J by 1 base, 7 bases remained unmatched. The CDR3 length is 15 residues. This CDR3 reads CASSPGQTGNTEAFF. Written as DNA, the CDR3 is TGTGCCAGCAGTCCGGGACAGACGGGGAACACTGAAGCTTTCTTT.

The chain recombines TRBV11-2 with TRBJ1-3; 7 bases agree with TRBD1. CDR1 is SGHAT, CDR2 FQNNGV, per germline. Losses at the gene ends were 6 bases for V and 4 bases for J; bases not matched to a gene: 3. The CDR3 has 13 amino acids. The CDR3 DNA reads as TGTGCCAGCAGGGGGACAGTCGGAAACACCATATATTTT. As protein: CASRGTVGNTIYF.

This chain joins TRBV6-2 or TRBV6-3 and TRBJ2-1, with TRBD2 identical over 10 bases. This CDR3 has 18 residues. Trimming cost V 0 bases and J 3 bases; bases outside gene matches: 8. Germline-derived CDR1 and CDR2 are MNHEY and SVGEGT. For the CDR3, the DNA is TGTGCCAGCAGTTACTCGAGGGCTAGCGGGGGCCTCTACAATGAGCAGTTCTTC. Amino acids: CASSYSRASGGLYNEQFF.

The CDR3 reads CAWSRGSEQYF. CDR3 bases: TGTGCCTGGAGTCGGGGATCCGAGCAGTACTTC. J is TRBJ2-7 and V is TRBV30, with D perhaps TRBD2 (5 bases). The length of the CDR3 is 11 residues. Between the trimmed V and J ends, which lost 2 bases and 6 bases, there was a span of 8 bases. Germline loops: CDR1 GTSNPN, CDR2 SVGIG (reference sequence).

This chain uses TRBV7-8 with TRBJ2-1, with 8 bases that match TRBD2. The germline CDR1 and CDR2 sequences are SGHVS and FQNEAQ. The CDR3 has 12 amino acids. Losses at the gene ends were 5 bases for V and 9 bases for J; bases not matched to a gene: 3. The CDR3 coding sequence is TGTGCCAGCAGCAAGACTAGCGTTGAGCAGTTCTTC. This gives the protein CASSKTSVEQFF.

This chain links TRBV4-1 with TRBJ1-5; tentatively, D is TRBD1 (5 bases). The ends were cut back, 2 bases at V and 7 bases at J, with 21 bases in the middle. The CDR3 contains 17 residues. Germline-derived CDR1 and CDR2 are MGHRA and YSYEKL. CDR3 amino acids: CASSQSSGQGGGQPQHF. In nucleotides, the CDR3 is TGCGCCAGCAGCCAAAGCTCGGGGCAGGGAGGAGGACAGCCCCAGCATTTT.

This chain uses TRBV30 with TRBJ1-4; D is uncertain. Germline lookup yields CDR1 GTSNPN and CDR2 SVGIG (reference sequence). CDR3 length: 15 residues. V was shortened by 6 bases and J by 2 bases, with 16 bases between the two germline ends. The CDR3 sequence is CACKLGSVTNEKLFF. The CDR3 coding sequence is TGTGCCTGCAAACTAGGTTCGGTGACTAATGAAAAACTGTTTTTT.

This clone has more than one count but fewer than ten. The chain recombines TRBV2 with TRBJ1-1; 7 bases align to TRBD1. V was pared by 6 bases and J by 5 bases, with 3 bases of the junction left unmatched. The germline V gene encodes CDR1 SNHLY and CDR2 FYNNEI. CDR3 size: 12 residues. DNA of the CDR3: TGTGCCAGCAGCGTCAGGGGGACTGAAGCTTTCTTT. Translated, it gives CASSVRGTEAFF.

This clone was counted only a few times. The rearrangement uses TRBV10-3 and TRBJ2-7; 7 bases line up with TRBD2. Looked up from germline, CDR1 is ENHRY and CDR2 is SYGVKD. The junction had 21 bases not matched to a gene; V was cut back by 10 bases and J by 3 bases. The CDR3 extends over 17 amino acids. CDR3 in amino acids: CATQDPAAGDRFYEQYF. DNA for the CDR3: TGTGCCACCCAGGACCCTGCTGCGGGAGACCGCTTCTACGAGCAGTACTTC.